The clone carrying this T cell receptor beta chain was seen just once. This record belongs to a study of blood T cell repertoires in COVID-19. Study details: COVID-19 samples collected from the United States, Italy and Spain covered acute and convalescent phases. The analysed material was cDNA or gDNA that came from T cells, B-cell-depleted T cells, or PBMCs.

Germline-derived CDR1 and CDR2 are LNHDA and SQIVND (reference sequence). The CDR3 has 15 residues. The ends lost 4 bases at V and 3 bases at J; junction bases unmatched: 5. Original methodology: Reference gene primers were amplified, and this amplification served to estimate nucleated cell counts. Assay used: immunoSEQ multiplex PCR; TCRdb lists only in-frame clones, some missing. V, J and clone size were drawn from that table, and D and trimming were deduced from the DNA. The data show about 150,000 clones, 80% to 90% seen once. The sequenced sample consisted of peripheral blood. The receptor comes from a human donor in a cohort sampled during active COVID-19. The rearrangement uses TRBV19 and TRBJ1-5, with TRBD1 matching 8 bases. CDR3 sequence (DNA): TGTGCCAGTAGTACCGGACAGGGCGCCAATCAGCCCCAGCATTTT. This gives the protein CASSTGQGANQPQHF.